What follows describes a single T cell receptor beta chain. Losses at the gene ends were 4 bases for V and 6 bases for J; bases not matched to a gene: 4. This CDR3 is 15 amino acids long. The germline V gene encodes CDR1 MGHRA and CDR2 YSYEKL. The sample belongs to a study of OX40 agonist ivuxolimab in advanced cancers. TCRdb's table, derived via immunoSEQ multiplex PCR, lists solely in-frame clones and lacks some. The repertoire consists of about 53,000 clones, with roughly 90% occurring once and the leading ten covering 11%. The chain recombines TRBV4-1 with TRBJ2-5, with TRBD2 identical over 14 bases. The sequence was obtained from an adult with an advanced solid tumor such as melanoma, head and neck, liver or kidney cancer. The sample consisted of CD4+ or CD8+ T cells sorted from blood, taken in a trial of the OX40 agonist ivuxolimab. The CDR3 loop reads CASSRLAGGDQTQYF. The DNA for the CDR3 is TGCGCCAGCAGCCGACTAGCGGGGGGGGATCAGACCCAGTACTTC.